This T cell receptor beta chain was found in a study of T cell clusters in autoimmune cytopenias. About the study: Healthy control donors averaged around 54 years of age, with a median of roughly 62 years. TRB sequencing had a median around 52,000 reads and about 2,400 distinct clonotypes per sample. Broader study findings: Physiological T cell clusters of healthy donors were apparently absent in primary autoimmune cytopenia patients.

Looked up from germline, CDR1 is DFQATT and CDR2 is SNEGSKA (reference sequence). The CDR3 length is 15 residues. TRB amplification used roughly 250 ng of peripheral blood genomic DNA. One tube held mixed TRB-A and TRB-B primer pools for touch-down PCR. With the multiplex PCR reads reprocessed, TCRdb shows one record per CDR3 protein and no DNA. This table holds several thousand distinct CDR3 sequences. Concerning this clonotype itself: Its antigen is unknown.

These same data were also listed under a study on T cell repertoires in aging, cancer and after chemotherapy. That work states: Repeat sampling of healthy donors over several months to years showed clear clonal overlap.

The rearrangement links TRBV20-1 to TRBJ2-3; the D gene TCRdb calls, TRBD1, cannot be checked with no DNA. The receptor was isolated from a human donor in good health. Sequencing was performed on peripheral blood. CDR3 sequence reads: CSAGVGLGATDTQYF.